Here is one T cell receptor beta chain with its context. This specimen comes from a study of blood T cell repertoires in COVID-19. Study background: The origin of the acute and convalescent COVID-19 samples was the United States, Italy and Spain. The analysed material was cDNA or gDNA that came from T cells, B-cell-depleted T cells, or PBMCs.

Per the study methods: Researchers report that nucleated cell counts were estimated from reference gene primer amplification. Repertoires were generated with immunoSEQ multiplex PCR, while TCRdb's copy carries only in-frame clones and drops some. V, J and clone size were drawn from that table, and D and trimming were deduced from the DNA. Of approximately 180,000 clones listed, more than 75% are singletons. The CDR3 has 13 amino acids. Trimming stripped 6 bases from V and 4 bases from J, with 10 bases between. Germline V gene lookup returns CDR1 MGHDK and CDR2 SYGVNS. Material: peripheral blood. The sequence was obtained from a man aged 35 to 55 with active or convalescent COVID-19. This chain uses TRBV25-1 with TRBJ1-3; a weak D match, TRBD1 (6 bases). CDR3 nucleotides: TGTGCCAGCAGCGCAGGGGACGGAAACACCATATATTTT. Amino acids: CASSAGDGNTIYF.